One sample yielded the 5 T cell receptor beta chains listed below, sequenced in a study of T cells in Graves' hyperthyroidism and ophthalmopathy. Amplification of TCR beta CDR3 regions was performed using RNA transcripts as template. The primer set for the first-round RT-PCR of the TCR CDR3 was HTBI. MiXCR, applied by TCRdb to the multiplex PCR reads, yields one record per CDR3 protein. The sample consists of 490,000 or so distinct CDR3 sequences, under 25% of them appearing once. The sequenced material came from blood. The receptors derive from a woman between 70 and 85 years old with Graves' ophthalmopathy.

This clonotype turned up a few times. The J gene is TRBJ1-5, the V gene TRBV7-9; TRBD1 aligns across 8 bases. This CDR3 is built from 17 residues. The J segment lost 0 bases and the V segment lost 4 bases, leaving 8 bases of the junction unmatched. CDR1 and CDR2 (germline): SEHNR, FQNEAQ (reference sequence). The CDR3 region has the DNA TGTGCCAGCAGCTCCGGGACAGGCGATATTAGCAATCAGCCCCAGCATTTT. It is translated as CASSSGTGDISNQPQHF.

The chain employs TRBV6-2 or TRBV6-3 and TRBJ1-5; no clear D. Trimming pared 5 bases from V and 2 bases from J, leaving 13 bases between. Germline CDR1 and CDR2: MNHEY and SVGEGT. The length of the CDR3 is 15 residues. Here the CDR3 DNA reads TGTGCCAGCAGTCGTGAGGGTAGTGGCAATCAGCCCCAGCATTTT. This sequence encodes CASSREGSGNQPQHF.

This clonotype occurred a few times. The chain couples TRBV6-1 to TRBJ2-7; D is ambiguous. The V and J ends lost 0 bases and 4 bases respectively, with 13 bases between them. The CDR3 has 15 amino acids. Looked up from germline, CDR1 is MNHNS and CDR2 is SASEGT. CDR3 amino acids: CASSEAGTEPYEQYF. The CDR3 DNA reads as TGTGCCAGCAGTGAAGCGGGAACGGAACCGTACGAGCAGTACTTC.

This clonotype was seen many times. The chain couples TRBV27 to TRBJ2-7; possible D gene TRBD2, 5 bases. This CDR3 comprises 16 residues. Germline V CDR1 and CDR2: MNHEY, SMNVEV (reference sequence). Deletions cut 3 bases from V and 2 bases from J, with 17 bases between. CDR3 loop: CASSFGGPEEAYEQYF. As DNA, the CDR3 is TGTGCCAGCAGTTTCGGCGGGCCTGAGGAGGCCTACGAGCAGTACTTC.

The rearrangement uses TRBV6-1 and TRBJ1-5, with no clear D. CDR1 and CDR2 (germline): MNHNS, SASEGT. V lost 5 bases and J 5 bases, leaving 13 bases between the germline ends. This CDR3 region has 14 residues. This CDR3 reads CASSSPAPDQPQHF. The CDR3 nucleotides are TGTGCCAGCAGTTCTCCGGCTCCAGATCAGCCCCAGCATTTT.